Sequencing of this T cell receptor beta chain was carried out in a study of T-cell reconstitution after alpha-beta-depleted transplantation in children listed by TCRdb under 2016. General notes on the study: T-cell immune reconstitution after TCRalphabeta/CD19-depleted allogeneic hematopoietic cell transplantation in children was quantitatively tracked in the study by means of TCR repertoire profiling. Study-wide conclusions, independent of this receptor: The apparently early alphabetaT-cell count recovery about two months after transplant was reportedly dependent on only several hundred rapidly expanded clones derived from non-depleted graft cells. In some patients, high TCRbeta diversity at day 60 was attributed to recipient T cells and intrathymic progenitors that had survived conditioning. The frequencies of hyperexpanded clones fell over the following months, and after one year, T-cell counts and TCRbeta diversity were mostly attributed to newly produced T cells.

Notes on this clonotype: Its antigen target is currently unknown. No much larger clone exists at a distance of one base, and base qualities are not known.

Libraries were built with PCR. The listed sequencing device is Illumina HiSeq 2500. TCR libraries were prepared with molecular barcoding, using unique molecular identifiers to normalize TCRbeta repertoire quantification. The public sequencing data were trimmed at Q25 with fastp and processed into clonotypes with MiXCR by TCRdb, which kept only in-frame beta chains. When rows share a CDR3 protein, they turn into one entry using the most common DNA and genes. The sample contains 440,000 or so distinct CDR3 sequences, 43% of them found a single time. The ten largest clonotypes hold under 35% of the sample. The sample's treatment or condition label, in plain terms: allogeneic hematopoietic cell transplantation with graft depleted of TCRalphabeta T cells and CD19 B cells. The transplant recipients were children given TCRalphabeta/CD19-depleted allogeneic hematopoietic cell grafts. From the cysteine through the phenylalanine, the CDR3 covers 15 amino acids. Only the CDR3 DNA stays, 45 bases, in frame from base 1. The germline V gene yields MNHEY for CDR1 and SVGAGI for CDR2. The V end gives up 2 bases and the J end 6 bases, leaving 7 bases in the junction not matched to a gene.

Here the sequenced sample was PBMCs, taken before TCRalphabeta/CD19-depleted stem cell transplant. The sequence links TRBV6-5 to TRBJ2-7, with 10 middle bases fitting TRBD1. The origin of this receptor is a girl aged 2-9 years with aplastic anemia, due to receive a stem cell transplant. The DNA sequence is given as TGTGCCAGCAGTTACACGGGACAGGGGAGTTCCGAGCAGTACTTC. This codes for CASSYTGQGSSEQYF.